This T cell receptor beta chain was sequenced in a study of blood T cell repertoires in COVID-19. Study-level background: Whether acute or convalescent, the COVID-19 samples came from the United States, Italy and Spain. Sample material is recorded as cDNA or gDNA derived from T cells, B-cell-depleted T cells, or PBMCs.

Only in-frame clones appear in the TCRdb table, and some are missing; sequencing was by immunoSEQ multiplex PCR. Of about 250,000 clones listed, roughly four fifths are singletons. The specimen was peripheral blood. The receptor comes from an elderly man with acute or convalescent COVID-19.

The CDR3 nucleotides read TGTGCCAGTAGTTTACAGGGGGCGAACTATGGCTACACCTTC. Amino acid sequence: CASSLQGANYGYTF. This chain uses TRBV19 with TRBJ1-2; 9 bases map to TRBD1. Germline trimming cut 5 bases from V and 2 bases from J; bases unmatched to any gene: 3. The CDR3 has 14 residues. Per germline, CDR1 LNHDA and CDR2 SQIVND (reference sequence).